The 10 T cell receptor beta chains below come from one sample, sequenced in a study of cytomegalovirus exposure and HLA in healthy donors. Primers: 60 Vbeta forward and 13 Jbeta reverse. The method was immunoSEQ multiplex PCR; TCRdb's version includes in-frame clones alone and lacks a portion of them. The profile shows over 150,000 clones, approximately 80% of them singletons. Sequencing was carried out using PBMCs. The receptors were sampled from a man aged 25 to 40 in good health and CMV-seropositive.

The CDR3 nucleotides are TGTGCCAGCAGTGCGGGGCTAGCGGAGGGGACAGATACGCAGTATTTT. It is translated as CASSAGLAEGTDTQYF. The chain carries TRBV6-1 and TRBJ2-3, with 7 bases that match TRBD2. The CDR3 length is 16 residues. Looked up from germline, CDR1 is MNHNS and CDR2 is SASEGT. J gave up 3 bases and V 4 bases, and 10 bases lay outside the gene matches.

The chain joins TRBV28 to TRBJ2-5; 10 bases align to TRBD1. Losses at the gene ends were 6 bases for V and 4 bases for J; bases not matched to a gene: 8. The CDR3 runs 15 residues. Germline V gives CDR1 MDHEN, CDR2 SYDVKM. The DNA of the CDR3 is TGTGCCAGCAGATCGACAGGGGGCTTAAGAGAGACCCAGTACTTC. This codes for CASRSTGGLRETQYF. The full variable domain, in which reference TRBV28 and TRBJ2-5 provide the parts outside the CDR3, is DVKVTQSSRYLVKRTGEKVFLECVQDMDHENMFWYRQDPGLGLRLIYFSYDVKMKEKGDIPEGYSVSREKKERFSLILESASTNQTSMYLCASRSTGGLRETQYFGPGTRLLVL.

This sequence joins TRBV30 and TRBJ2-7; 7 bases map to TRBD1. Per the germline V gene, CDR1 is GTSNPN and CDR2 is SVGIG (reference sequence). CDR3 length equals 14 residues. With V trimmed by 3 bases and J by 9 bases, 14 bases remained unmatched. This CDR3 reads CAWSLTGTIRGQYF. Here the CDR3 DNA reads TGTGCCTGGAGCTTGACAGGGACGATACGAGGGCAGTACTTC.

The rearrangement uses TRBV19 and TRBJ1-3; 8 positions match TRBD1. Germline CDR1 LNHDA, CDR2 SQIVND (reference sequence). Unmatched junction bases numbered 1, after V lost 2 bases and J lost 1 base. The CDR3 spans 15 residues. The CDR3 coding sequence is TGTGCCAGTAGTATACAGGGGGCGTCTGGAAACACCATATATTTT. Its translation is CASSIQGASGNTIYF.

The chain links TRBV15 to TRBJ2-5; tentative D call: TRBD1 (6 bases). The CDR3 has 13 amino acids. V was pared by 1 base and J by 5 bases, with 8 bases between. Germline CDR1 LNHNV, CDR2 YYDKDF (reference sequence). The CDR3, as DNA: TGTGCCACCAGCAGAGGGCAGGGGGAGACCCAGTACTTC. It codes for CATSRGQGETQYF.

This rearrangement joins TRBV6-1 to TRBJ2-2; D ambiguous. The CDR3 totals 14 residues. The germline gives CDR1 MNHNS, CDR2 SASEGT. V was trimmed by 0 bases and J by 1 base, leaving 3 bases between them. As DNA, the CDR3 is TGTGCCAGCAGTGAAGCCTTGAACACCGGGGAGCTGTTTTTT. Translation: CASSEALNTGELFF.

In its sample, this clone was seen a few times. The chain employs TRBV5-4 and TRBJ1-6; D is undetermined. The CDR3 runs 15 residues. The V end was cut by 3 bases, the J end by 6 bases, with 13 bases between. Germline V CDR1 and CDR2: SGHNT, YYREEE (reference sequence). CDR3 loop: CASSSRGGANSPLHF. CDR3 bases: TGTGCCAGCAGCTCCCGAGGAGGAGCTAATTCACCCCTCCACTTT. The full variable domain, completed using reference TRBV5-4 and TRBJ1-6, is ETGVTQSPTHLIKTRGQQVTLRCSSQSGHNTVSWYQQALGQGPQFIFQYYREEENGRGNFPPRFSGLQFPNYSSELNVNALELDDSALYLCASSSRGGANSPLHFGNGTRLTVT.

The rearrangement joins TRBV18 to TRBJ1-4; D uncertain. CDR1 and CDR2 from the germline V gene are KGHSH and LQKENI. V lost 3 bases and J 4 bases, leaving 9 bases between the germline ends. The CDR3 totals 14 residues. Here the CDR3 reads CASSPRTGNEKLFF. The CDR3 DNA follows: TGTGCCAGCTCACCTCGGACTGGTAATGAAAAACTGTTTTTT.

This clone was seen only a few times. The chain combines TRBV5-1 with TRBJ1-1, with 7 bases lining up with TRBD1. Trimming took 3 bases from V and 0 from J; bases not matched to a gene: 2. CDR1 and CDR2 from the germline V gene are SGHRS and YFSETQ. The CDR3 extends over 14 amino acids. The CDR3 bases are TGCGCCAGCAGCTGGGACAGCATGAACACTGAAGCTTTCTTT. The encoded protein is CASSWDSMNTEAFF.

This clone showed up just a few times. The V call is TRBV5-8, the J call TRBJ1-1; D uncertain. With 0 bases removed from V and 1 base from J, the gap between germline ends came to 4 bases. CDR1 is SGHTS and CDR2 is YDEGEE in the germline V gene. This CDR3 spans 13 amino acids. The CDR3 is CASSLDKNTEAFF. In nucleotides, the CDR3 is TGTGCCAGCAGCTTGGACAAGAACACTGAAGCTTTCTTT.